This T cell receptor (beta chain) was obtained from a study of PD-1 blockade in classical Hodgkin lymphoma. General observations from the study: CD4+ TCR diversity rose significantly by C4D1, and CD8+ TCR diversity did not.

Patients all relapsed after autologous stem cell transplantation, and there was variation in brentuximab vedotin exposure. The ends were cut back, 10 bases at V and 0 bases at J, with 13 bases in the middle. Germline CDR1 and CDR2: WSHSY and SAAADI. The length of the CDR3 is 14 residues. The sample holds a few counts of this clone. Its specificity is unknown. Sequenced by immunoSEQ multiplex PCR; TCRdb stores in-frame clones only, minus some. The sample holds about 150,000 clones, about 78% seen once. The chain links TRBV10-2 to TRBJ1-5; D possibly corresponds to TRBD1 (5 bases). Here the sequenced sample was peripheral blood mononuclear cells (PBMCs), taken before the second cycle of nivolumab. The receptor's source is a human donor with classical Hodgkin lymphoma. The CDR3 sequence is CATADTNSNQPQHF. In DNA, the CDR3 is TGCGCCACTGCGGACACTAATAGCAATCAGCCCCAGCATTTT.